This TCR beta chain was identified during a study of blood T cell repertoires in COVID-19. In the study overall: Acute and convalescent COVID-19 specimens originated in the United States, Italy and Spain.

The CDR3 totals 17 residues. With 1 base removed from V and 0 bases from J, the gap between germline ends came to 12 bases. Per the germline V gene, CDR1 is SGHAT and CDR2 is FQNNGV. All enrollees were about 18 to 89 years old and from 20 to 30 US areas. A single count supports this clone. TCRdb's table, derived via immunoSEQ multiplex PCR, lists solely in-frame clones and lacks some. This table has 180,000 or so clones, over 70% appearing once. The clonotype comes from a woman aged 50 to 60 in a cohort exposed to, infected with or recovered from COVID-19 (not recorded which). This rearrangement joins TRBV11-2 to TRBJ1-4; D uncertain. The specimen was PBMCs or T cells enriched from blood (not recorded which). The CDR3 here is CASSLGSHTATNEKLFF. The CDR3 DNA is TGTGCCAGCAGCTTAGGTTCCCATACTGCAACTAATGAAAAACTGTTTTTT.